A single sample gave rise to the 27 T cell receptor beta chains below, sequenced in a study of STAT5B mutations in CD4+ large granular lymphocyte leukemia. The repertoire was sequenced with immunoSEQ multiplex PCR; TCRdb's copy has only in-frame clones and lacks some. The sample gives about 24,000 clones, around 76% of which show up once; about 0.43% is in the top ten. The specimen was CD4+ T cells from blood buffy coats. These TCRs come from a human donor in good health.

The rearrangement uses TRBV9 and TRBJ2-1; 9 nucleotides agree with TRBD2. Trimming at V came to 0 bases and at J to 8 bases, leaving 18 bases not matched to a gene. This CDR3 is built from 19 residues. Germline lookup yields CDR1 SGDLS and CDR2 YYNGEE. CDR3 DNA: TGTGCCAGCAGCGTAGGCGGCGGGGTAGCGGGGGCCCCGGGCGATGAGCAGTTCTTC. This sequence encodes CASSVGGGVAGAPGDEQFF.

The genes are TRBV28 and TRBJ2-1; no definite D call. CDR1 is MDHEN and CDR2 is SYDVKM in the germline V gene. The CDR3 totals 13 residues. V was pared by 2 bases and J by 8 bases, with 10 bases between. This chain's CDR3 is CASSLGPVYEQFF. The CDR3 nucleotides read TGTGCCAGCAGTTTAGGCCCGGTTTATGAGCAGTTCTTC.

The chain has TRBV10-2 and TRBJ2-1, with TRBD2 matching 12 bases. Germline-derived CDR1 and CDR2 are WSHSY and SAAADI. V shed 5 bases, J shed 9 bases, and the junction held 11 bases outside the gene matches. The CDR3 is 16 amino acids. The CDR3 loop is CASSYLSSGGAGEQFF. The CDR3 bases are TGCGCCAGCAGTTACTTGTCTAGCGGGGGGGCGGGTGAGCAGTTCTTC.

CDR3 DNA: TGCGCCAGCAGCGCGGCCGGTTCTCAAGAGACCCAGTACTTC. It specifies CASSAAGSQETQYF. The rearrangement joins TRBV5-1 to TRBJ2-5; D ambiguous. The germline V and J ends were trimmed by 4 bases and 2 bases, with 12 bases remaining between them. Germline V gene lookup returns CDR1 SGHRS and CDR2 YFSETQ. This CDR3 spans 14 amino acids.

The chain couples TRBV5-1 to TRBJ1-1, with 8 bases that match TRBD1. CDR1 is SGHRS, CDR2 YFSETQ, per germline. CDR3 size: 21 residues. The V segment lost 5 bases and the J segment 4 bases; nucleotides outside the gene matches: 28. CDR3: CASSQNTPRDTRTGISTEAFF. CDR3 bases: TGCGCCAGCAGTCAAAATACCCCACGCGATACTCGGACAGGGATAAGCACTGAAGCTTTCTTT.

This chain connects TRBV11-3 to TRBJ1-2; D may be TRBD1 (5 bases). Germline V CDR1 and CDR2: SGHNT, YENEEA. V was cut by 5 bases and J by 3 bases, with 16 bases left in between. The CDR3 sequence is 15 residues long. For the CDR3, the DNA is TGTGCCAGCAGCGCGAGAAGTCAGGGTGACTATGGCTACACCTTC. It yields the protein CASSARSQGDYGYTF.

The chain employs TRBV5-8 and TRBJ2-1; TRBD1 matches 8 bases. Germline V lookup: CDR1 SGHTS, CDR2 YDEGEE. After removal of 4 bases from V and 3 bases from J, the junction contained 15 bases not matched to a gene. The CDR3 totals 18 residues. Here the CDR3 DNA reads TGTGCCAGCAGCCCAGGGACAGGTACTAGCCTAGTCTACAATGAGCAGTTCTTC. This sequence encodes CASSPGTGTSLVYNEQFF.

This chain links TRBV28 with TRBJ2-7, with 8 positions matching TRBD2. Germline CDR1 and CDR2: MDHEN and SYDVKM. The V gene end was trimmed by 9 bases and the J gene end by 4 bases; junction bases not matched to a gene: 8. This CDR3 has 13 amino acids. The CDR3 DNA reads TGTGCCAGTACGGGAGGGAACACATACGAGCAGTACTTC. Encoded protein: CASTGGNTYEQYF.

The CDR3 loop reads CASSLTGRSYEQYF. CDR3 nucleotide sequence: TGTGCCAGCAGCTTGACAGGGAGATCCTACGAGCAGTACTTC. This chain connects TRBV5-4 to TRBJ2-7, with D maybe TRBD1 (6 bases). Trimming pared 1 base from V and 1 base from J, leaving 9 bases between. Germline V gene lookup returns CDR1 SGHNT and CDR2 YYREEE (reference sequence). This CDR3 contains 14 residues. Drawing the rest from reference TRBV5-4 and TRBJ2-7, the complete variable domain is ETGVTQSPTHLIKTRGQQVTLRCSSQSGHNTVSWYQQALGQGPQFIFQYYREEENGRGNFPPRFSGLQFPNYSSELNVNALELDDSALYLCASSLTGRSYEQYFGPGTRLTVT.

The V and J genes are TRBV5-1 and TRBJ1-2, with D perhaps TRBD1 (5 bases). Germline CDR1 reads SGHRS; CDR2 reads YFSETQ. V was trimmed by 0 bases and J by 6 bases, leaving 9 bases between them. This CDR3 comprises 13 residues. The CDR3 region is CASSLVLGHGYTF. The DNA for the CDR3 is TGCGCCAGCAGCTTGGTGTTGGGACATGGCTACACCTTC.

This chain uses TRBV6-5 with TRBJ1-6; D unresolved. V lost 10 bases, J lost 0 bases, and 16 bases lay in between. In germline, CDR1 is MNHEY, CDR2 SVGAGI. There are 16 residues in the CDR3. The CDR3 sequence: CATGNSRSSYNSPLHF. As DNA, the CDR3 is TGTGCCACCGGTAACTCACGGAGCTCCTATAATTCACCCCTCCACTTT.

This clone has only a few counts. The rearrangement uses TRBV10-3 and TRBJ2-1; D ambiguous. This CDR3 has 15 amino acids. The V end lost 0 bases, the J end lost 4 bases, and 10 bases lay between the germline ends. CDR1 and CDR2 (germline): ENHRY, SYGVKD. As DNA, the CDR3 is TGTGCCATCAGTGAGTCGTTGTACGTATACAATGAGCAGTTCTTC. It is translated as CAISESLYVYNEQFF.

The count of this clone is one. This rearrangement joins TRBV6-5 to TRBJ2-6; D call uncertain. There are 14 residues in the CDR3. CDR1 is MNHEY and CDR2 is SVGAGI in the germline V gene. Between the trimmed V and J ends, which lost 2 bases and 9 bases, there was a span of 11 bases. CDR3 in amino acids: CASSYQPSSNVLTF. The CDR3 nucleotides are TGTGCCAGCAGTTACCAGCCCTCAAGCAACGTCCTGACTTTC.

The genes are TRBV10-3 and TRBJ1-5; D is unresolved. The V gene lost 5 bases and the J gene lost 4 bases, with 12 bases spanning the gap. Germline V gene sequence: CDR1 ENHRY, CDR2 SYGVKD. The CDR3 extends over 14 amino acids. CDR3 residues: CAISKGQENQPQHF. CDR3 DNA: TGTGCCATCAGTAAGGGCCAGGAAAATCAGCCCCAGCATTTT.

The V and J genes are TRBV7-9 and TRBJ2-2, with 7 bases lining up with TRBD1. Germline lookup yields CDR1 SEHNR and CDR2 FQNEAQ (reference sequence). The CDR3 covers 14 residues. The V gene end was trimmed by 5 bases and the J gene end by 7 bases; junction bases not matched to a gene: 7. The CDR3 loop is CASSIGTALGELFF. CDR3 coding DNA: TGTGCCAGCAGCATAGGGACAGCCCTCGGGGAGCTGTTTTTT.

This clone came up once. The CDR3 spells CASSLPGPSTDTQYF. For the CDR3, the DNA is TGTGCCAGCAGCCTCCCCGGGCCCAGCACAGATACGCAGTATTTT. The rearrangement links TRBV28 to TRBJ2-3; D is unclear. Trimming removed 6 bases at V and 0 bases at J, with 13 bases between. In germline, CDR1 is MDHEN, CDR2 SYDVKM. The CDR3 totals 15 residues.

The chain has TRBV2 and TRBJ2-5; possible D gene TRBD1, 6 bases. Per germline, CDR1 SNHLY and CDR2 FYNNEI. V lost 8 bases to trimming and J lost 2 bases, with 12 bases between them. This CDR3 spans 13 amino acids. CDR3 sequence: CASSYRVQETQYF. CDR3 in DNA: TGTGCCAGCTCCTACAGGGTACAAGAGACCCAGTACTTC.

This sequence joins TRBV10-3 and TRBJ2-7; the D gene is possibly TRBD1 (6 bases). The CDR3 is 13 residues long. The germline V gene encodes CDR1 ENHRY and CDR2 SYGVKD. V was cut by 5 bases and J by 7 bases, with 15 bases left in between. CDR3 residues: CAISRLQGGEQYF. The CDR3 DNA reads TGTGCCATCAGTAGACTACAGGGTGGGGAGCAGTACTTC.

This chain connects TRBV5-1 to TRBJ2-7; D may be TRBD2 (5 bases). V was shortened by 4 bases and J by 3 bases, with 11 bases between the two germline ends. The length of the CDR3 is 13 residues. CDR1 is SGHRS and CDR2 is YFSETQ in the germline V gene. Written as DNA, the CDR3 is TGCGCCAGCAGCCCGGGGTGGGACTACGAGCAGTACTTC. Translation: CASSPGWDYEQYF.

Only a few counts were recorded for this clone. V and J are TRBV18 and TRBJ1-1, with a possible D match to TRBD1 (5 bases). V was shortened by 7 bases and J by 1 base, with 10 bases between the two germline ends. Germline V gene lookup returns CDR1 KGHSH and CDR2 LQKENI. The CDR3 has 13 residues. DNA of the CDR3: TGTGCCAGCTGCAGGGACCCGAACACTGAAGCTTTCTTT. Protein: CASCRDPNTEAFF.

V usage is TRBV5-1 and J usage is TRBJ2-2; 8 nucleotides align to TRBD1. CDR1 SGHRS and CDR2 YFSETQ come from the germline V gene. J gave up 0 bases and V 2 bases, and 6 bases lay outside the gene matches. The CDR3 is 17 amino acids. The CDR3 DNA is TGCGCCAGCAGCTTTCATACAGGGGGTACGAACACCGGGGAGCTGTTTTTT. Residues: CASSFHTGGTNTGELFF. The entire variable domain, with the rest obtained from reference TRBV5-1 and TRBJ2-2, is as follows: KAGVTQTPRYLIKTRGQQVTLSCSPISGHRSVSWYQQTPGQGLQFLFEYFSETQRNKGNFPGRFSGRQFSNSRSEMNVSTLELGDSALYLCASSFHTGGTNTGELFFGEGSRLTVL.

CDR3: CASSIVHGGSSYNEQFF. The CDR3, as DNA: TGTGCCAGTAGTATAGTTCATGGCGGGAGCTCCTACAATGAGCAGTTCTTC. The chain has TRBV19 and TRBJ2-1; 7 bases are a match to TRBD2. The CDR3 has 17 amino acids. Per germline, CDR1 LNHDA and CDR2 SQIVND (reference sequence). Losses at the gene ends were 1 base for V and 0 bases for J; bases not matched to a gene: 6.

This clone was detected only a few times. The CDR3 DNA follows: TGTGCCAGCAGCTTCCAGGGGTCGGGGGCCAACGTCCTGACTTTC. Translating it yields CASSFQGSGANVLTF. The rearrangement uses TRBV7-2 and TRBJ2-6; weak D call: TRBD1 (6 bases). This CDR3 is built from 15 residues. The V and J ends lost 3 bases and 4 bases respectively, with 10 bases between them. Germline CDR1 reads SGHTA; CDR2 reads FQGNSA.

This chain uses TRBV19 with TRBJ1-2, with 10 bases lining up with TRBD1. The CDR3 sequence is 15 residues long. Germline-derived CDR1 and CDR2 are LNHDA and SQIVND (reference sequence). V gave up 6 bases and J gave up 6 bases; unmatched junction bases: 10. The CDR3 DNA is TGTGCCAGTAGACTAAGAGACGGGACAGGGGATGGCTACACCTTC. It encodes CASRLRDGTGDGYTF.

V and J are TRBV6-5 and TRBJ1-2; 8 nucleotides match TRBD1. The junction had 1 base not matched to a gene; V was cut back by 5 bases and J by 5 bases. The CDR3 is 12 residues long. The germline gives CDR1 MNHEY, CDR2 SVGAGI. This CDR3 is CASSRQGYGYTF. CDR3 coding DNA: TGTGCCAGCAGTCGACAGGGGTATGGCTACACCTTC.

The rearrangement joins TRBV4-3 to TRBJ2-3; D possibly matches TRBD1 or TRBD2 (6 bases each). In germline, CDR1 is LGHNA, CDR2 YSLEER. The CDR3 has 14 residues. V lost 6 bases and J 6 bases, leaving 16 bases between the germline ends. CDR3 protein: CASSDRGPEDTQYF. For the CDR3, the DNA is TGCGCCAGCAGTGATCGGGGGCCAGAGGATACGCAGTATTTT.

The chain employs TRBV7-2 and TRBJ2-3; D is unclear. Trimming took off 7 bases at V and 0 bases at J, with 14 bases between the two ends. Germline V gene lookup returns CDR1 SGHTA and CDR2 FQGNSA. The CDR3 length is 15 residues. The CDR3 protein is CASTPRSSSTDTQYF. CDR3 DNA: TGTGCCAGCACTCCTCGCTCTAGTAGCACAGATACGCAGTATTTT.